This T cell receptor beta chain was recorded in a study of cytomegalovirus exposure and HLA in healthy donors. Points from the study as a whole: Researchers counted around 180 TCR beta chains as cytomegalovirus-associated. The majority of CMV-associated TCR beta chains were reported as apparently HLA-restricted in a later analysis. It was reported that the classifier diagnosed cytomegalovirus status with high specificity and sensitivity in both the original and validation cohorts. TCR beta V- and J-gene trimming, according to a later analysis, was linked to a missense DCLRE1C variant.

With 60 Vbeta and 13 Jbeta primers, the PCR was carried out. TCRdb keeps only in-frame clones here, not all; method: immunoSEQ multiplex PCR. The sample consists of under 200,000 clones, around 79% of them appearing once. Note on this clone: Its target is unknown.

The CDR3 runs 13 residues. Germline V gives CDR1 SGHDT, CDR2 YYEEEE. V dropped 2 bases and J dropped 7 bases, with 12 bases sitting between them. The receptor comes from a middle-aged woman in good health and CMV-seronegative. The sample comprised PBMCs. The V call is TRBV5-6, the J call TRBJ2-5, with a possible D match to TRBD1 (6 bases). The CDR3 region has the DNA TGTGCCAGCAGCTTAGGGGGACCGTCGACCCAGTACTTC. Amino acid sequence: CASSLGGPSTQYF. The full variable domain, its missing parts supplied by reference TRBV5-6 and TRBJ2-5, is DAGVTQSPTHLIKTRGQQVTLRCSPKSGHDTVSWYQQALGQGPQFIFQYYEEEERQRGNFPDRFSGHQFPNYSSELNVNALLLGDSALYLCASSLGGPSTQYFGPGTRLLVL.